This TCR beta chain was sequenced for a study of T cells in Graves' hyperthyroidism and ophthalmopathy. Overall study results and limits: The model's output predicted ophthalmopathy at a median of about 6.5 months prior to onset. In the analysis, a 13 V-J model separated ophthalmopathy from stable hyperthyroidism.

This clonotype appeared many times. Its target is unknown. TCR beta CDR3 region amplification was performed from RNA transcripts. HTBI primers were employed in a first-round RT-PCR of the TCR CDR3. TCRdb ran MiXCR on the multiplex PCR reads and lists one entry per CDR3 protein. The sample holds 500,000 or so distinct CDR3 sequences; roughly 17% are singletons and the top ten take around 17%. The CDR3 length is 13 residues. Trimming removed 4 bases at V and 2 bases at J, with 8 bases between. CDR1 is SEHNR and CDR2 is FQNEAQ in the germline V gene (reference sequence). The sequenced sample consisted of blood. This chain links TRBV7-9 with TRBJ2-5; D remains unclear. The TCR originated in a woman aged 18-30 years with Graves' ophthalmopathy. The DNA of the CDR3 is TGTGCCAGCAGCTCAGAGGCGCAAGAGACCCAGTACTTC. Translating it yields CASSSEAQETQYF.